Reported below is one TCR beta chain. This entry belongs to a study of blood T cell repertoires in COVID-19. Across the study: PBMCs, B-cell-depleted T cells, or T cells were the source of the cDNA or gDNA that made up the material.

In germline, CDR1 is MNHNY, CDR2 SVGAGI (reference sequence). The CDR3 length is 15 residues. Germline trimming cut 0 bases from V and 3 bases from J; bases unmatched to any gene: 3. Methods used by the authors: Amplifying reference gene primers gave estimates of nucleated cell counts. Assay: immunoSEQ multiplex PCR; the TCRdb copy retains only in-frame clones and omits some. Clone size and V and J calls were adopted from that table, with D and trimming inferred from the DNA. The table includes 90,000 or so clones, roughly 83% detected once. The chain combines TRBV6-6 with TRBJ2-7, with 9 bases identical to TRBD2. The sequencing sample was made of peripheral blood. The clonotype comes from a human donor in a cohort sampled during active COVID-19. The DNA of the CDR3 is TGTGCCAGCAGTTACTCGGGACTAGCCGGCTACGAGCAGTACTTC. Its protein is CASSYSGLAGYEQYF.